Included here is one TCR beta chain sequence, with context. The clone's antigen remains unknown. Nothing much larger sits one base from this clone, and base qualities are not available. The library was produced with the immunoSEQ multiplex PCR assay. For most patients, genomic DNA was isolated with the Qiagen DNeasy Blood and Tissue Kit and sent frozen to Adaptive Biotechnologies for TCR sequencing. For most patients, high-throughput TCR-beta CDR3 sequencing of genomic DNA was performed by Adaptive Biotechnologies. From the authors' description of their analysis: Adaptive's ImmunoSEQ software supplied the TCR sequencing data for approximately 18 patients, while MiXCR and VDJtools were used to process a few other patients. CD4 versus CD8 sorting errors were corrected by removing sequences found in both subsets at a frequency ratio below 5:1. Because the origin of CDR3 nucleotide sequences shared between donor and recipient could not be assigned, those sequences were removed. To be classed as alloreactive, a clone needed at least 2-fold expansion over unstimulated cells and a minimum CFSE-low frequency of 0.002% (template counts) or 0.001% (read counts). Mappable clones were those detected in sequenced pre-transplant spleen, lymph node, or MLR CFSE-low populations of the donor or recipient. Cumulative frequency of alloreactive clones was calculated as a percentage of all sequences weighted by copy number. TCRdb took over this immuneACCESS table, retaining in-frame rearrangements with V and J assigned. Such tables are incomplete; in checked studies, under half of the missing clones stem from an unresolved V gene, and the remainder is unexplained. The V and J calls and clone size were taken over from that table, and D and trimming were inferred from the DNA. Within this sample are roughly 120,000 clones, with about nine tenths of them counted one time only. The ten biggest clones cover around 0.2% of the sample.

This entry belongs to a study of graft-versus-host responses after intestinal transplantation (dated by TCRdb to the early 2020s). Describing the broader study: The transplants that recipients got were multivisceral, liver-intestinal, or isolated intestinal. To identify alloreactive clones, pre-transplant mixed lymphocyte reaction products were sequenced and then compared with unstimulated pre-transplant donor and recipient T cells. Graft-versus-host and host-versus-graft alloreactive T cell clones were tracked in the graft, circulation and bone marrow after intestinal transplantation using bulk TCR-beta CDR3 sequencing. A peak of at least 4% donor T cells among recipient peripheral blood mononuclear cells was the definition used for donor T cell macrochimerism. A cohort of about 25 intestinal transplant recipients, including one retransplant, was enrolled, and 3 patients lacking pretransplant specimens were excluded. Rather than being sequenced by the commercial service, samples from a few later patients were sequenced in-house on an Illumina MiSeq and processed with MiXCR. Every recipient was given anti-thymocyte globulin induction, followed by roughly 3 years of maintenance tacrolimus and steroids. The paper as a whole reports these results and caveats: The relatively low number and heterogeneity of intestinal transplant patients limited the conclusions. GvH clones were found in recipient bone marrow, and some of the GvH clones appeared earlier in ileal mucosa or blood, which is consistent with an intestinal mucosal origin. Patients with donor T cell macrochimerism had high GvH to HvG T cell clonal ratios in their allografts. Peak levels of circulating GvH clones were associated with declines in HvG clones early after transplant.

Sample time point, as interpreted from the label and publication: cells obtained before transplantation from donor or recipient. CD3+CD4+ and CD3+CD8+ populations were FACS-sorted from unstimulated pre-transplant donor and recipient cells taken from spleen or lymph nodes. The germline V gene sets CDR1 to MDHEN and CDR2 to SYDVKM. At the junction V is shortened by 7 bases and J by 0 bases; bases outside the gene matches: 6. The CDR3 numbers 15 residues from cysteine through phenylalanine. Only the CDR3 region is kept as DNA, spanning 45 bases read in frame from base 1. The chain is encoded by TRBV28 joined to TRBJ1-5; TRBD1 aligns with 7 central bases. This TCR derives from a human donor who received an intestinal transplant. The sample was unstimulated CD4+ T cells sorted from spleen or lymph node cells, taken before intestinal transplant. The DNA sequence reads TGTGCCAGCATCCCGACAGGGTATAGCAATCAGCCCCAGCATTTT. It is translated as CASIPTGYSNQPQHF.